The following is a TCR beta chain sequence with its context. Antigen: not known. Every isolated RNA sample was fully reverse transcribed, so sequencing captured expressed TCRB transcripts. Using immunoSEQ multiplex PCR, the repertoire was profiled, and TCRdb retains in-frame clones only, with some absent. This sample carries hundreds of thousands of clones, roughly a sixth of them seen once, and the ten largest clones take around 0.095%. Germline CDR1 ENHRY, CDR2 SYGVKD. With V trimmed by 6 bases and J by 2 bases, 6 bases remained unmatched. The CDR3 is made up of 15 amino acids. This record belongs to a study of beta chain features in type 1 diabetes. General study results and limits: Within patients, naive, central memory and Treg TCRB repertoires seemed more similar than within healthy donors.

This chain joins TRBV10-3 and TRBJ2-3; 9 positions match TRBD1. The receptor's source is a young man in good health. Sequencing was performed on naive CD4+ T cells from blood. The CDR3 loop reads CAIRLTGGSTDTQYF. For the CDR3, the DNA is TGTGCCATCAGGCTAACAGGGGGCTCCACAGATACGCAGTATTTT.